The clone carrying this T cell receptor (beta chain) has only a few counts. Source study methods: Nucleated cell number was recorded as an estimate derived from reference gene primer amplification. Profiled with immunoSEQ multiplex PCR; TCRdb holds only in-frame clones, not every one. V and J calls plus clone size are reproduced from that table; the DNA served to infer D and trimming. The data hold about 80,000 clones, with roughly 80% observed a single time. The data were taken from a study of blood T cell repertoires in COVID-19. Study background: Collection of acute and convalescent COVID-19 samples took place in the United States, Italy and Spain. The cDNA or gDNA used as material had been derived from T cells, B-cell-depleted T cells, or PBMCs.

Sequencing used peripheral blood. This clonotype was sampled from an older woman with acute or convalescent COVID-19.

CDR3 residues: CASRLNTGIVYEQYF. In DNA form, the CDR3 reads TGTGCCAGCCGGTTAAATACAGGGATAGTGTACGAGCAGTACTTC. This chain uses TRBV6-5 with TRBJ2-7; a possible D gene is TRBD1 (6 bases). Trimming removed 8 bases at V and 4 bases at J, with 21 bases between. This CDR3 contains 15 residues. Germline V gives CDR1 MNHEY, CDR2 SVGAGI.